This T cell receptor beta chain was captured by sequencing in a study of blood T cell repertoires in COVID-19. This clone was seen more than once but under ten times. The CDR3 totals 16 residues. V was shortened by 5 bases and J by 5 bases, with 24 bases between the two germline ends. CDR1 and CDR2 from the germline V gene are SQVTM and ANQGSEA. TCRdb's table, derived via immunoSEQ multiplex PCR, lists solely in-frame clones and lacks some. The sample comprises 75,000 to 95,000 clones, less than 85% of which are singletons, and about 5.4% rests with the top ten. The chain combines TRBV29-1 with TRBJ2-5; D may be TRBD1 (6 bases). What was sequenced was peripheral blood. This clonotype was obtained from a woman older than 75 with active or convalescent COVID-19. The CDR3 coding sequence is TGCAGCGTTTTTTCCTTACAGGGTTACAATCAGGAGACCCAGTACTTC. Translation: CSVFSLQGYNQETQYF.